This T cell receptor (beta chain) is drawn from a study of blood T cell repertoires in COVID-19. Study summary: Both acute and convalescent COVID-19 samples were obtained from the United States, Italy and Spain. T cells, B-cell-depleted T cells, or PBMCs provided the cDNA or gDNA that served as material.

Germline CDR1 LNHNV, CDR2 YYDKDF (reference sequence). Trimming left V 0 bases short and J 5 bases short, with 11 bases between. The CDR3 runs 14 residues. Enrollment of patients from Seattle took place during active infection, with longitudinal follow-up. Source study methods: Nucleated cell counts were estimated from reference gene primer amplification. Profiling relied on immunoSEQ multiplex PCR, and the TCRdb table lists in-frame clones only, not all of them. V, J and clone size reflect that table, while D and trimming were determined from the DNA. The repertoire holds 45,000 to 70,000 clones, with around nine tenths as singletons.

The chain is built from TRBV15 and TRBJ2-7; TRBD1 might be the D (6 bases). The sequence came from an older woman with COVID-19, enrolled during active disease. The sequenced sample was peripheral blood. The CDR3 nucleotides are TGTGCCACCAGCAGAGATAGGGGGTCCGACGAGCAGTACTTC. Its translation is CATSRDRGSDEQYF.